This T cell receptor (beta chain) appears in the sequencing data of a study of OX40 agonist ivuxolimab in advanced cancers. Turning to the study itself: Patients with hepatocellular carcinoma, melanoma, renal cell or head and neck cancer made up the dose-escalation patients. Eligibility rules accepted prior anti-PD-1, anti-PD-L1 or anti-CTLA-4 therapy, and under 45% had some. General study results and limits: In the 0.1 to 3.0 mg/kg range, CD4+ and CD8+ blood T cells had expanded clonally by week 6. Averaged across samples, CD8+ T cells carried more expanded clones than CD4+ did.

Germline trimming cut 7 bases from V and 6 bases from J; bases unmatched to any gene: 15. This CDR3 region has 16 residues. Germline CDR1 LNHDA, CDR2 SQIVND (reference sequence). The data were produced by immunoSEQ multiplex PCR, yet TCRdb's version contains in-frame clones alone and is incomplete. This repertoire shows roughly 80,000 clones, around four fifths found once; its top ten account for more than 6%. Note on this clone: Its antigen remains unidentified.

The specimen was CD4+ or CD8+ T cells sorted from blood, collected in a trial of the OX40 agonist ivuxolimab. This receptor was identified in an adult with an advanced solid tumor such as melanoma, head and neck, liver or kidney cancer. The rearrangement uses TRBV19 and TRBJ1-2; 9 bases match TRBD1. The CDR3, as DNA: TGTGCCAGTACTTACTTTCGGACAGGGGACGTCCATGGCTACACCTTC. It codes for CASTYFRTGDVHGYTF.